The 6 T cell receptor beta chains listed next were all sequenced from one sample in a study of shared clonotypes between healthy human individuals. TCRdb keeps only in-frame clones here, not all; method: immunoSEQ multiplex PCR. The repertoire holds roughly 2.2 million clones, with approximately 95% as singletons. The sequenced sample was naive CD4+ T cells from PBMCs. Subset noted: CD45RA+ positively selected. These receptors were taken from a young man in good health. Some clones in this sample may be carry-over from other donors' samples.

A word on this clone: Other DNA sequences in this sample translate to the same CDR3. This chain joins TRBV5-1 and TRBJ2-3; D is unresolved. CDR1 and CDR2 (germline): SGHRS, YFSETQ. The CDR3 consists of 15 residues. V lost 1 base, J lost 0 bases, and 9 bases lay in between. The CDR3 region is CASSLLGASTDTQYF. The CDR3 region has the DNA TGCGCCAGCAGCTTGCTAGGAGCTAGCACAGATACGCAGTATTTT.

The chain uses TRBV20-1 and TRBJ1-1; no reliable D call. This CDR3 spans 11 amino acids. Per germline, CDR1 DFQATT and CDR2 SNEGSKA (reference sequence). The V end was cut by 8 bases, the J end by 1 base, with 8 bases between. CDR3 loop: CSPEGNTEAFF. CDR3 sequence (DNA): TGCAGTCCCGAGGGGAACACTGAAGCTTTCTTT.

The chain uses TRBV7-2 and TRBJ2-7, with TRBD2 matching 9 bases. CDR1 is SGHTA, CDR2 FQGNSA, per germline. The CDR3 contains 12 residues. V shed 3 bases and J 9 bases; nucleotides not matched to a gene: 3. The CDR3 nucleotides read TGTGCCAGCAGCTTTAGCGGGAGAGGGCAGTACTTC. This codes for CASSFSGRGQYF.

The rearrangement joins TRBV9 to TRBJ2-1; TRBD2 matches at 9 bases. Germline V CDR1 and CDR2: SGDLS, YYNGEE. V shed 3 bases, J shed 4 bases, and the junction held 8 bases outside the gene matches. The CDR3 runs 16 residues. CDR3 residues: CASSASSGTIYNEQFF. CDR3 bases: TGTGCCAGCAGCGCCTCTAGCGGGACCATTTACAATGAGCAGTTCTTC.

The chain combines TRBV11-1 with TRBJ2-5; D possibly corresponds to TRBD1 (6 bases). CDR1 and CDR2 (germline): SGHAT, FQDESV (reference sequence). The CDR3 totals 15 residues. Deletions cut 5 bases from V and 5 bases from J, with 18 bases between. CDR3 sequence reads: CASSPNRVGDETQYF. The CDR3 coding sequence is TGTGCCAGCAGCCCAAACAGGGTCGGTGATGAGACCCAGTACTTC.

The chain is built from TRBV5-1 and TRBJ2-1; TRBD1 agrees at 8 bases. V was pared by 5 bases and J by 8 bases, with 6 bases of the junction left unmatched. CDR1 SGHRS and CDR2 YFSETQ come from the germline V gene. The CDR3 is 13 residues long. The DNA for the CDR3 is TGCGCCAGCAGGGCGGACAGGGTCGATGAGCAGTTCTTC. As protein: CASRADRVDEQFF.